This entry is about one T cell receptor (beta chain). The antigen remains unidentified. MiXCR re-clonotyped the PCR reads for TCRdb. The sample records roughly 15,000 clones, roughly 26% being singletons. With 3 bases clipped from V and 0 bases from J, the junction kept 2 bases outside the gene matches. This CDR3 comprises 15 residues. The germline gives CDR1 KGHSH, CDR2 LQKENI. The sample comes from a study of metastatic and nonmetastatic thyroid tumors. Whole-study results and caveats: Significantly higher TCR beta diversity was reportedly seen in malignant thyroid tumors than benign nodules, in blood and tumor.

Each patient went into thyroid surgery without having received any treatment. The TCR comes from a male donor with papillary thyroid cancer or a benign thyroid nodule (not recorded which). Some clones in this sample may be carry-over from other donors' samples. The specimen sequenced was blood. The V gene is TRBV18, the J gene TRBJ2-3; 8 bases are a match to TRBD2. The CDR3 nucleotides are TGTGCCAGCTCACCGACTAGCGACAGCACAGATACGCAGTATTTT. Translated, it gives CASSPTSDSTDTQYF.